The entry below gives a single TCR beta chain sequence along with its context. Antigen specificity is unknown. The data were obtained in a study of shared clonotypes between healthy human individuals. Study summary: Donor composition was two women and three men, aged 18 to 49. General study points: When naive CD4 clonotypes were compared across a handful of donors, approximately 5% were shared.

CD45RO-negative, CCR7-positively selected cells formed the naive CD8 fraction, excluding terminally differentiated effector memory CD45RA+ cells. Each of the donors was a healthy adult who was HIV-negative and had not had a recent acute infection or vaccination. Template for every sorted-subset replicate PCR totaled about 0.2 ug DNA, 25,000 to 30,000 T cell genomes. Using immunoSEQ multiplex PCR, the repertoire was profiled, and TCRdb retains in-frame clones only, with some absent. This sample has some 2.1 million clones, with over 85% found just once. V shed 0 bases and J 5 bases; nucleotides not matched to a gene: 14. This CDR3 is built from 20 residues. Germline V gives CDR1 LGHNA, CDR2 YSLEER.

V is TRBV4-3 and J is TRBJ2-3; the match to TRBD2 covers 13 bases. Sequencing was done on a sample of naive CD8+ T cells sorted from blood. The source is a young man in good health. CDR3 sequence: CASSQEISSGLAGVGDTQYF. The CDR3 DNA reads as TGCGCCAGCAGCCAAGAGATTTCATCAGGACTAGCGGGAGTGGGAGATACGCAGTATTTT.